The TCR beta chain described here comes from a study of blood T cell repertoires in COVID-19. Sequencing used immunoSEQ multiplex PCR; TCRdb keeps in-frame clones, though not all of them. The sample has 100,000 or so clones; roughly 91% are singletons. This clone came up once. V shed 3 bases and J shed 5 bases, with 7 bases lying between them. This CDR3 comprises 13 residues. The germline CDR1 and CDR2 sequences are MNHEY and SMNVEV (reference sequence). V gene TRBV27 combines with J gene TRBJ2-2; D unresolved. The sample comprised peripheral blood. The sequence derives from a human donor with acute or convalescent COVID-19. The donor label of this sample is uncertain. This CDR3 reads CASSLVTTGELFF. CDR3 bases: TGTGCCAGCAGTTTGGTCACAACCGGGGAGCTGTTTTTT.